This T cell receptor (beta chain) was retrieved from a study of blood T cell repertoires in COVID-19. Study-wide context: From T cells, B-cell-depleted T cells, or PBMCs came the material, which was cDNA or gDNA.

Cohort assignment relied on participant-reported clinical history. This CDR3 contains 15 residues. Looked up from germline, CDR1 is SGHAT and CDR2 is FQNNGV. Trimming took 5 bases from V and 6 from J; bases not matched to a gene: 10. The repertoire was sequenced with immunoSEQ multiplex PCR; TCRdb's copy has only in-frame clones and lacks some. The sample carries 150,000 to 200,000 clones, approximately 89% recorded once. Input material: PBMCs or T cells enriched from blood (not recorded which). This chain connects TRBV11-2 to TRBJ1-2; 9 nucleotides agree with TRBD1. This clonotype was obtained from a man aged 35-49 years who had recovered from COVID-19. The CDR3 coding sequence is TGTGCCAGCAGCCCCCGGGACAGGGTCTTCCATGGCTACACCTTC. Amino acid sequence: CASSPRDRVFHGYTF. The whole variable domain, filled in from reference TRBV11-2 and TRBJ1-2, reads EAGVAQSPRYKIIEKRQSVAFWCNPISGHATLYWYQQILGQGPKLLIQFQNNGVVDDSQLPKDRFSAERLKGVDSTLKIQPAKLEDSAVYLCASSPRDRVFHGYTFGSGTRLTVV.